The 5 T cell receptor beta chains in this list originate from one sample, sequenced in a study of T cell changes during pregnancy in multiple sclerosis. TCRdb keeps only in-frame clones here, not all; method: immunoSEQ multiplex PCR. Here the sample spans about 110,000 clones, approximately 90% being singletons. This material consisted of peripheral blood, taken in the third trimester of pregnancy. The receptor set was obtained from a female donor in good health, enrolled as a control in a pregnancy study.

The chain combines TRBV5-4 with TRBJ1-2; a possible D gene is TRBD1 (6 bases). The CDR3 is 15 amino acids. V was pared by 6 bases and J by 4 bases, with 19 bases between. Germline V gene sequence: CDR1 SGHNT, CDR2 YYREEE (reference sequence). The chain's CDR3 is CASTTGTHDSYGYTF. The CDR3 DNA is TGTGCCAGCACGACCGGGACACACGATAGCTATGGCTACACCTTC.

This chain's CDR3 is CASSHGEQGAVYGYTF. The CDR3 DNA reads TGTGCCAGCAGCCACGGCGAGCAGGGGGCGGTCTATGGCTACACCTTC. V is TRBV7-2 and J is TRBJ1-2, with 8 bases fitting TRBD1. The CDR3 is made up of 16 amino acids. Trimming cost V 5 bases and J 4 bases; bases outside gene matches: 12. Looked up from germline, CDR1 is SGHTA and CDR2 is FQGNSA.

This chain uses TRBV11-2 with TRBJ1-1, with TRBD1 as a possible D gene (6 bases). Germline-derived CDR1 and CDR2 are SGHAT and FQNNGV. This CDR3 is 17 amino acids long. Trimming took off 3 bases at V and 1 base at J, with 18 bases between the two ends. CDR3 loop: CASSFWGRTERNTEAFF. CDR3 bases: TGTGCCAGCAGCTTCTGGGGCCGGACAGAGAGGAACACTGAAGCTTTCTTT.

The chain joins TRBV5-5 to TRBJ2-7; 9 nucleotides align to TRBD1. The CDR3 is 15 residues long. CDR1 is SGHKS and CDR2 is YYEKEE in the germline V gene (reference sequence). Unmatched junction bases numbered 7, after V lost 4 bases and J lost 2 bases. DNA of the CDR3: TGTGCCAGCAGCCCTTCCTGGACAGGGGCCTACGAGCAGTACTTC. This gives the protein CASSPSWTGAYEQYF.

V and J are TRBV27 and TRBJ1-5, with D uncertain. The CDR3 consists of 13 residues. CDR1 and CDR2 from the germline V gene are MNHEY and SMNVEV (reference sequence). The V end was cut by 2 bases, the J end by 6 bases, with 8 bases between. CDR3: CASSLRATQPQHF. The CDR3 DNA reads TGTGCCAGCAGTTTAAGAGCTACTCAGCCCCAGCATTTT.